Included here is one TCR beta chain sequence, with context. What it binds is unknown. Here immunoSEQ multiplex PCR was the method, and the copy in TCRdb shows in-frame clones only, minus some. The sample holds 73,000 or so clones; 84% are singletons and the top ten take about 2.4%. This specimen comes from a study of OX40 agonist ivuxolimab in advanced cancers. Study as a whole: Intravenous ivuxolimab at 0.01 to 10 mg/kg was given to patients every 2 weeks. Melanoma, hepatocellular carcinoma, head and neck or renal cell cancer occurred in dose-escalation patients. Whole-study findings and limits: Average numbers of expanded clones were greater in CD8+ T cells than in CD4+.

Sample: CD4+ or CD8+ T cells sorted from blood, taken in a trial of the OX40 agonist ivuxolimab. This receptor was taken from an adult with an advanced solid tumor such as melanoma, head and neck, liver or kidney cancer.

The DNA for the CDR3 is TGCGCCAGCAGCCAAGGCCCAGACTCACTCTACGAGCAGTACTTC. Encoded protein: CASSQGPDSLYEQYF. The chain carries TRBV4-3 and TRBJ2-7; D uncertain. The CDR3 consists of 15 residues. CDR1 is LGHNA, CDR2 YSLEER, per germline. The V gene lost 1 base and the J gene lost 3 bases, with 13 bases spanning the gap.